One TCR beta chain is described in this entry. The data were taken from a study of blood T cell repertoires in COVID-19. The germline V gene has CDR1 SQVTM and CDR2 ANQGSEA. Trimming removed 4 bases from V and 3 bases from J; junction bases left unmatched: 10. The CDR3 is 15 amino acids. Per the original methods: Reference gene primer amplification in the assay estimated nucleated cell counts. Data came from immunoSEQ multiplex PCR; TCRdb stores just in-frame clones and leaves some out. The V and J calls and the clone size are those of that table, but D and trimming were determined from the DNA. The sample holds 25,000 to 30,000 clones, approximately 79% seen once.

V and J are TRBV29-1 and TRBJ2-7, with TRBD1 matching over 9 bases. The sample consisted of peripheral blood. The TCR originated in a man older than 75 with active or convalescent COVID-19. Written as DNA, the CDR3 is TGCAGCGTTGGGACGGACAGGGGAGGGTTCTACGAGCAGTACTTC. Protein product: CSVGTDRGGFYEQYF.